This record looks at one T cell receptor beta chain sequence and its context. TCRdb keeps only in-frame clones here, not all; method: immunoSEQ multiplex PCR. The repertoire holds just over 75,000 clones, with 65% to 85% as singletons. Trimming removed 3 bases from V and 0 bases from J, with 6 bases in between. Germline CDR1 LGHNA, CDR2 YSLEER. This CDR3 region has 15 residues. The data are from a study of blood T cell repertoires in COVID-19. The origin of this receptor is a man in his fifties or sixties with active or convalescent COVID-19. The chain has TRBV4-3 and TRBJ1-6; D uncertain. Sample: peripheral blood. The CDR3: CASSQSSSYNSPLHF. The CDR3 region has the DNA TGCGCCAGCAGCCAGTCGAGCTCCTATAATTCACCCCTCCACTTT.